A single sample is the source of the 6 T cell receptor beta chains below, sequenced in a study of cytomegalovirus exposure and HLA in healthy donors. With 60 Vbeta and 13 Jbeta primers, the PCR was carried out. Clones were read by immunoSEQ multiplex PCR, and TCRdb kept only the in-frame ones, dropping some. The repertoire holds under 110,000 clones, with about 70% as singletons. Sequencing input: PBMCs. The receptors shown here come from a female donor in good health and CMV-seronegative.

The chain is built from TRBV13 and TRBJ2-7, with D tentatively TRBD1 (7 bases). Germline-derived CDR1 and CDR2 are PRHDT and FYEKMQ (reference sequence). The CDR3 covers 15 residues. V lost 7 bases, J lost 7 bases, and 23 bases lay in between. CDR3 protein: CASTPPRTGGAEQYF. The CDR3 region has the DNA TGTGCCAGCACCCCCCCTCGGACAGGAGGGGCAGAGCAGTACTTC.

The chain links TRBV19 to TRBJ2-3, with a weak D call TRBD2 (5 bases). The V end was cut by 8 bases, the J end by 6 bases, with 6 bases between. Germline CDR1 LNHDA, CDR2 SQIVND (reference sequence). This CDR3 is built from 10 residues. CDR3 sequence: CASGEDTQYF. The CDR3 DNA reads TGTGCCAGTGGGGAGGATACGCAGTATTTT.

The sample holds a few counts of this clone. The V and J genes are TRBV7-2 and TRBJ2-7; 7 nucleotides agree with TRBD1. Germline CDR1 reads SGHTA; CDR2 reads FQGNSA. Germline trimming cut 5 bases from V and 1 base from J; bases unmatched to any gene: 2. CDR3 size: 13 residues. In DNA, the CDR3 is TGTGCCAGCAGCCGACAGGGTTCCTACGAGCAGTACTTC. Residues: CASSRQGSYEQYF.

V and J are TRBV7-9 and TRBJ1-2, with D unresolved. V lost 4 bases and J 3 bases, leaving 9 bases between the germline ends. CDR1 and CDR2 from the germline V gene are SEHNR and FQNEAQ (reference sequence). This CDR3 contains 13 residues. Here the CDR3 DNA reads TGTGCCAGCAGCTCGGACGGGGACTATGGCTACACCTTC. Translated, it gives CASSSDGDYGYTF.

V is TRBV4-1 and J is TRBJ1-2, with 8 positions matching TRBD1. Germline loops: CDR1 MGHRA, CDR2 YSYEKL. V lost 4 bases to trimming and J lost 0 bases; unmatched junction nucleotides: 4. The CDR3 sequence is 15 residues long. The chain's CDR3 is CASSPNRGSNYGYTF. Here the CDR3 DNA reads TGCGCCAGCAGCCCTAACAGGGGGTCTAACTATGGCTACACCTTC.

The chain has TRBV11-3 and TRBJ2-5; 10 bases match TRBD1. V lost 4 bases and J lost 4; bases outside the gene matches: 3. The germline V gene has CDR1 SGHNT and CDR2 YENEEA. The CDR3 contains 14 residues. The CDR3 loop reads CASSWRQGAETQYF. The CDR3 DNA sequence: TGTGCCAGCAGCTGGCGACAGGGGGCAGAGACCCAGTACTTC.